The TCR beta chain described here comes from a study of regulatory T cells in long-lasting Graves disease. As for time point: persistent/refractory GD, antithyroid drugs over 5 years with positive TRAb. The TCR library was prepared using RNA isolated from PBMCs. Peripheral blood, 7.5 to 9.5 milliliters per patient, was collected in EDTA tubes. Only a few counts were recorded for this clonotype. V lost 4 bases to trimming and J lost 3 bases; unmatched junction nucleotides: 15. This CDR3 region has 17 residues. Libraries of TCR beta came from iRepertoire HTBI primers plus Arm-PCR of CDR3 regions. Each CDR3 protein is one row after TCRdb ran MiXCR on the multiplex PCR reads. Counted here are hundreds of thousands of distinct CDR3 sequences, roughly 20% occurring once; the ten biggest clones make up 6.5% to 8%.

The sequencing here drew on peripheral blood mononuclear cells (PBMCs), taken when the disease was refractory, from a patient treated with antithyroid drugs. The sequence came from a female donor with Graves disease. The rearrangement links TRBV12-3 or TRBV12-4 to TRBJ2-7, with 7 bases fitting TRBD1. CDR3 sequence reads: CASSSTDRSQWYYEQYF. CDR3 nucleotide sequence: TGTGCCAGCAGTTCGACGGACAGGTCCCAGTGGTACTACGAGCAGTACTTC.